The T cell receptor (beta chain) under discussion was sequenced for a study of T cell responses to AZD1222 COVID-19 vaccine. Study outcomes and limitations: Close to half of all spike-specific TCRs reportedly target regions of the variants that are unmutated.

Here immunoSEQ multiplex PCR was the method, and the copy in TCRdb shows in-frame clones only, minus some. Of some 170,000 clones listed, around 90% were seen once; the top ten hold around 4%. Notes on this clone: As yet, its antigen is unknown.

The V end lost 5 bases, the J end lost 8 bases, and 17 bases lay between the germline ends. The CDR3 covers 14 residues. The V gene's germline CDR1 is LNHDA and CDR2 SQIVND (reference sequence). The input for sequencing was peripheral blood, taken on day 0 of MenACWY control vaccination. The chain carries TRBV19 and TRBJ2-3; perhaps TRBD2 as D (6 bases). The clonotype originates from an adult in good health. The CDR3 here is CASSGTRGGGTQYF. The CDR3 DNA is TGTGCCAGTAGTGGGACTCGGGGTGGAGGTACGCAGTATTTT.